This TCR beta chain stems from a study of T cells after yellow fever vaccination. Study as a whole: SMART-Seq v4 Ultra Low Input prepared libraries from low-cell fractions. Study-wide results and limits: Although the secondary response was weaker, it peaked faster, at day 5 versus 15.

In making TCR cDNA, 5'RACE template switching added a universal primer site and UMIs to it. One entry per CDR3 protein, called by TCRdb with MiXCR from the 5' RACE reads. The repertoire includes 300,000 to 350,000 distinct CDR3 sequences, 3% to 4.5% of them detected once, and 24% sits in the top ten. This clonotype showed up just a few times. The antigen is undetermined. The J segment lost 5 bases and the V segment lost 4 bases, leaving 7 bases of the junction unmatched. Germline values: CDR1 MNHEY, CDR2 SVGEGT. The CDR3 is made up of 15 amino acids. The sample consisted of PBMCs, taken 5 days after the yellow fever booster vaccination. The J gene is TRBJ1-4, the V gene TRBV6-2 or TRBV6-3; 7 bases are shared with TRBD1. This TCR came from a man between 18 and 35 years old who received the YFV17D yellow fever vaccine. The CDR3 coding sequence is TGTGCCAGCAGTTTAGGGACAGAGCTAAATGAAAAACTGTTTTTT. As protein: CASSLGTELNEKLFF.